The 29 T cell receptor beta chains listed next were all sequenced from one sample in a study of cytotoxic CD8 clonotypes in ibrutinib-treated CLL. Sequencing used immunoSEQ multiplex PCR; TCRdb keeps in-frame clones, though not all of them. The sample records 30,000 to 35,000 clones, roughly three quarters being singletons. The sequences come from PBMCs, collected before ibrutinib treatment. These receptors originate from a human donor with chronic lymphocytic leukemia.

This chain connects TRBV5-1 to TRBJ2-3; D gene unclear. V dropped 5 bases and J dropped 5 bases, with 12 bases sitting between them. This CDR3 has 13 residues. Looked up from germline, CDR1 is SGHRS and CDR2 is YFSETQ. The CDR3 sequence is CASRVDTLDTQYF. DNA for the CDR3: TGCGCCAGCAGGGTAGACACTCTAGATACGCAGTATTTT.

A single count supports this clone. This chain uses TRBV6-1 with TRBJ1-5; D unclear. The CDR3 runs to 16 residues. Trimming stripped 2 bases from V and 1 base from J, with 12 bases between. CDR1 MNHNS and CDR2 SASEGT come from the germline V gene. The CDR3 spells CASSEFGIRSNQPQHF. CDR3 in DNA: TGTGCCAGCAGTGAATTCGGGATTCGCAGCAATCAGCCCCAGCATTTT.

This chain links TRBV5-6 with TRBJ2-2; 7 nucleotides align to TRBD1. CDR3 length equals 15 residues. Germline CDR1 reads SGHDT; CDR2 reads YYEEEE. The V segment lost 2 bases and the J segment 6 bases; nucleotides outside the gene matches: 7. The CDR3 DNA sequence: TGTGCCAGCAGCTTACAGGGGTATCTGGCCGGGGAGCTGTTTTTT. It specifies CASSLQGYLAGELFF.

This chain uses TRBV28 with TRBJ2-7; 8 nucleotides agree with TRBD1. With 6 bases clipped from V and 1 base from J, the junction kept 5 bases outside the gene matches. The CDR3 length is 14 residues. CDR1 is MDHEN and CDR2 is SYDVKM in the germline V gene. This CDR3 is CASSGQGGSYEQYF. DNA for the CDR3: TGTGCCAGCAGCGGACAGGGAGGTTCCTACGAGCAGTACTTC.

The rearrangement uses TRBV27 and TRBJ1-2; TRBD1 is a possible D gene (5 bases). CDR1 and CDR2 (germline): MNHEY, SMNVEV (reference sequence). The CDR3 has 13 amino acids. Trimming cost V 5 bases and J 2 bases, with 9 bases left between them. The CDR3 DNA is TGTGCCAGCAGTCGACAGATAAACTATGGCTACACCTTC. Amino acid sequence: CASSRQINYGYTF.

This rearrangement joins TRBV7-2 to TRBJ2-2; D assignment may be TRBD1 or TRBD2 (5 bases each). Per germline, CDR1 SGHTA and CDR2 FQGNSA. Trimming stripped 5 bases from V and 0 bases from J, with 13 bases between. The CDR3 sequence is 16 residues long. The CDR3 nucleotides are TGTGCCAGCAGCCGGGGCCAGGGAGCGAACACCGGGGAGCTGTTTTTT. Translating gives CASSRGQGANTGELFF.

This clone was picked up a small number of times. The chain links TRBV28 to TRBJ2-1; a weak D match, TRBD2 (5 bases). CDR3 length: 17 residues. Trimming cost V 1 base and J 1 base, with 14 bases left between them. Germline-derived CDR1 and CDR2 are MDHEN and SYDVKM. This CDR3 reads CASSLFWRAASYNEQFF. DNA for the CDR3: TGTGCCAGCAGTTTATTTTGGCGGGCAGCTTCCTACAATGAGCAGTTCTTC.

CDR3: CASSQDLGDETQYF. The CDR3 DNA reads as TGCGCCAGCAGCCAAGATTTGGGGGATGAGACCCAGTACTTC. The V call is TRBV4-1, the J call TRBJ2-5, with D possibly called TRBD1 or TRBD2 (5 bases each). V was cut by 0 bases and J by 5 bases, with 10 bases left in between. This CDR3 region has 14 residues. Germline-derived CDR1 and CDR2 are MGHRA and YSYEKL.

This rearrangement joins TRBV2 to TRBJ1-1; a weak D match, TRBD1 (5 bases). This CDR3 has 13 residues. Germline assignment: CDR1 SNHLY and CDR2 FYNNEI. Between the trimmed V and J ends, which lost 11 bases and 5 bases, there was a span of 18 bases. The CDR3 loop reads CAGSRELETEAFF. The CDR3 DNA follows: TGTGCCGGTTCCAGGGAATTAGAAACTGAAGCTTTCTTT.

V and J are TRBV4-1 and TRBJ2-1; TRBD1 matches 10 bases. Trimming cost V 0 bases and J 5 bases; bases outside gene matches: 10. CDR1 and CDR2 from the germline V gene are MGHRA and YSYEKL. This CDR3 has 18 residues. Here the CDR3 DNA reads TGCGCCAGCAGCCAAGATACGATGGGACAGGGGATCAACAATGAGCAGTTCTTC. Translating gives CASSQDTMGQGINNEQFF.

The rearrangement joins TRBV28 to TRBJ2-7, with D uncertain. Germline CDR1 reads MDHEN; CDR2 reads SYDVKM. V was trimmed by 6 bases and J by 2 bases, leaving 5 bases between them. The CDR3 extends over 11 amino acids. DNA for the CDR3: TGTGCCAGCAGCCTAACCTACGAGCAGTACTTC. This translates into CASSLTYEQYF.

This sequence joins TRBV5-5 and TRBJ1-1; the D gene is possibly TRBD1 (6 bases). CDR3 length equals 16 residues. V lost 2 bases to trimming and J lost 0 bases, with 14 bases between them. CDR1 and CDR2 (germline): SGHKS, YYEKEE (reference sequence). The CDR3 DNA sequence: TGTGCCAGCAGCTTTACAGGGCCCTCTATGAACACTGAAGCTTTCTTT. Protein product: CASSFTGPSMNTEAFF.

The chain combines TRBV14 with TRBJ2-1, with TRBD2 identical over 8 bases. V lost 4 bases, J lost 3 bases, and 5 bases stayed unmatched. The CDR3 is 15 amino acids. Germline CDR1 SGHDN, CDR2 FVKESK. The CDR3 protein is CASSLSGVGYNEQFF. The CDR3 DNA is TGTGCCAGCAGCCTTAGCGGGGTGGGCTACAATGAGCAGTTCTTC.

This sequence joins TRBV30 and TRBJ1-1; D unresolved. The CDR3 totals 13 residues. Germline CDR1 GTSNPN, CDR2 SVGIG (reference sequence). Deletions cut 5 bases from V and 1 base from J, with 11 bases between. This chain's CDR3 is CAWVLQANTEAFF. The CDR3 bases are TGTGCCTGGGTTCTTCAGGCGAACACTGAAGCTTTCTTT. Combining the CDR3 with reference TRBV30 and TRBJ1-1 gives the whole variable domain SQTIHQWPATLVQPVGSPLSLECTVEGTSNPNLYWYRQAAGRGLQLLFYSVGIGQISSEVPQNLSASRPQDRQFILSSKKLLLSDSGFYLCAWVLQANTEAFFGQGTRLTVV.

The chain's CDR3 is CASSPGTGNTGELFF. The CDR3, as DNA: TGTGCCAGCAGCCCCGGGACAGGGAACACCGGGGAGCTGTTTTTT. The V and J genes are TRBV7-7 and TRBJ2-2; TRBD1 aligns across 8 bases. Per the germline V gene, CDR1 is SSHAT and CDR2 is FNYEAQ (reference sequence). The CDR3 is 15 amino acids. After removal of 5 bases from V and 1 base from J, the junction contained 3 bases not matched to a gene. The full variable domain, with the rest looked up from reference TRBV7-7 and TRBJ2-2, is GAGVSQSPRYKVTKRGQDVTLRCDPISSHATLYWYQQALGQGPEFLTYFNYEAQPDKSGLPSDRFSAERPEGSISTLTIQRTEQRDSAMYRCASSPGTGNTGELFFGEGSRLTVL.

This clone showed up just a few times. The chain is built from TRBV6-4 and TRBJ2-1, with D possibly matching TRBD2 (5 bases). The CDR3 sequence is 15 residues long. From germline, CDR1 is MRHNA and CDR2 SNTAGT. Trimming left V 0 bases short and J 0 bases short, with 6 bases between. CDR3 loop: CASSDSAGSYNEQFF. CDR3 bases: TGTGCCAGCAGTGACTCTGCGGGCTCCTACAATGAGCAGTTCTTC.

This rearrangement joins TRBV10-1 to TRBJ1-5; TRBD1 might be the D (5 bases). The CDR3 totals 16 residues. The V end lost 6 bases, the J end lost 0 bases, and 15 bases lay between the germline ends. Germline V gene lookup returns CDR1 WNHNN and CDR2 SYGVQD (reference sequence). The CDR3 DNA sequence: TGCGCCAGCAGAATACGGGACGGAGATAGCAATCAGCCCCAGCATTTT. It encodes CASRIRDGDSNQPQHF.

In this sample, this clone turned up a few times. The chain joins TRBV10-3 to TRBJ2-3, with 7 positions matching TRBD2. This CDR3 spans 15 amino acids. CDR1 is ENHRY, CDR2 SYGVKD, per germline. V dropped 3 bases and J dropped 0; count of bases not matched to a gene: 3. In DNA, the CDR3 is TGTGCCATCAGTGACGGGGGGACTAGCACAGATACGCAGTATTTT. Encoded protein: CAISDGGTSTDTQYF.

This clone was observed once. The V gene is TRBV6-5, the J gene TRBJ2-1, with 7 bases identical to TRBD2. In germline, CDR1 is MNHEY, CDR2 SVGAGI. CDR3 length: 15 amino acids. Trimming at V came to 7 bases and at J to 4 bases, leaving 10 bases not matched to a gene. The CDR3 sequence: CASTMVAGSYNEQFF. In DNA form, the CDR3 reads TGTGCCAGCACGATGGTAGCGGGCAGTTACAATGAGCAGTTCTTC.

Only a few counts were recorded for this clone. The chain recombines TRBV30 with TRBJ1-5; 9 bases are a match to TRBD1. The junction had 10 bases not matched to a gene; V was cut back by 7 bases and J by 6 bases. This CDR3 contains 14 residues. The germline gives CDR1 GTSNPN, CDR2 SVGIG (reference sequence). The CDR3 region has the DNA TGTGCCTTCTCACCGGGACAGGGATTTCAGCCCCAGCATTTT. Translation gives CAFSPGQGFQPQHF.

Points on this clone: A read error may account for a junction end that differs from germline. The gene calls are TRBV7-7 and TRBJ2-3, with D perhaps TRBD2 (6 bases). Germline CDR1 reads SSHAT; CDR2 reads FNYEAQ (reference sequence). The CDR3 is made up of 15 amino acids. DNA of the CDR3: TGTGCTAGCAGCCTTACTAGCACAATCACAGATACGCAGTATTTT. It translates to CASSLTSTITDTQYF.

The chain carries TRBV6-7 and TRBJ1-4; D gene uncertain. TRBV6-7 belongs to the ORF category, with a function that is uncertain. Trimming removed 5 bases from V and 7 bases from J, with 14 bases in between. There are 14 residues in the CDR3. DNA for the CDR3: TGTGCCAGCAGTACGGACCGATGGGGTGAAAAACTGTTTTTT. Its protein product is CASSTDRWGEKLFF.

Concerning this clone: The germline gene is not matched at one end of the junction; a read error may be the cause. V and J are TRBV29-1 and TRBJ2-1, with 7 positions matching TRBD2. This CDR3 region has 12 residues. Germline CDR1 reads SQVTM; CDR2 reads ANQGSEA. CDR3 amino acids: CSVEAGYNEQFF. CDR3 DNA: TGCAGCGTCGAAGCGGGATACAATGAGCAGTTCTTC.

The genes are TRBV6-4 and TRBJ2-1; maybe TRBD1 (6 bases). Trimming cost V 3 bases and J 4 bases, with 10 bases left between them. The V gene's germline CDR1 is MRHNA and CDR2 SNTAGT. This CDR3 has 14 amino acids. The CDR3 here is CASSESQGYNEQFF. The CDR3 coding sequence is TGTGCCAGCAGTGAGTCACAGGGTTACAATGAGCAGTTCTTC.

This chain links TRBV5-1 with TRBJ2-3; D is unresolved. Germline V gives CDR1 SGHRS, CDR2 YFSETQ. V was pared by 3 bases and J by 2 bases, with 4 bases between. The CDR3 runs 12 residues. CDR3 region: CASSYDTDTQYF. CDR3 DNA sequence: TGCGCCAGCAGCTACGACACAGATACGCAGTATTTT.

Relative to its sample, this clone is medium-sized (0.01 to 0.1%). V usage is TRBV7-9 and J usage is TRBJ1-3, with TRBD1 as a possible D gene (6 bases). Trimming removed 5 bases at V and 4 bases at J, with 12 bases between. Germline V gene lookup returns CDR1 SEHNR and CDR2 FQNEAQ (reference sequence). This CDR3 spans 14 amino acids. This CDR3 is CASSLTGLGNTIYF. CDR3 nucleotides: TGTGCCAGCAGCCTAACAGGGTTGGGAAACACCATATATTTT.

The chain is built from TRBV6-5 and TRBJ2-7, with unresolved D. The CDR3 extends over 15 amino acids. Germline-derived CDR1 and CDR2 are MNHEY and SVGAGI. Deletions cut 0 bases from V and 0 bases from J, with 9 bases between. The CDR3 sequence: CASSYSPRFSYEQYF. The CDR3 DNA is TGTGCCAGCAGTTACTCACCGCGGTTCTCCTACGAGCAGTACTTC.

This clone was observed a few times. The genes are TRBV12-5 and TRBJ1-5; tentative D call: TRBD1 (6 bases). Deletions cut 0 bases from V and 3 bases from J, with 24 bases between. Per the germline V gene, CDR1 is LGHNT and CDR2 is FRNRAP. CDR3 size: 20 residues. The DNA for the CDR3 is TGTGCTAGTGGTTTGGTACTTCGGGATAAAGAGAACAGGGTCAATCAGCCCCAGCATTTT. Translating it yields CASGLVLRDKENRVNQPQHF. Full variable domain (missing parts from reference TRBV12-5 and TRBJ1-5): DARVTQTPRHKVTEMGQEVTMRCQPILGHNTVFWYRQTMMQGLELLAYFRNRAPLDDSGMPKDRFSAEMPDATLATLKIQPSEPRDSAVYFCASGLVLRDKENRVNQPQHFGDGTRLSIL.

The J gene is TRBJ1-4, the V gene TRBV5-8, with TRBD1 matching 8 bases. The CDR3 consists of 16 residues. Trimming cost V 4 bases and J 0 bases; bases outside gene matches: 5. Germline CDR1 is SGHTS and CDR2 is YDEGEE. CDR3 bases: TGTGCCAGCAGCCGGGGACAGGCTGCAACTAATGAAAAACTGTTTTTT. Translating it yields CASSRGQAATNEKLFF.